These T cell receptor beta chains were read from a single sample in a study of T-cell memory formation after mild COVID-19. TCRdb re-called the 5' RACE reads through MiXCR, storing one row per CDR3 protein. The table includes some 150,000 distinct CDR3 sequences, about a fifth detected once. Sequencing was done on a sample of PBMCs or a T cell subset sorted from them (not recorded which). These receptors were taken from an adult woman who had mild COVID-19 (a few samples of this study predate the infection). Cell type and time point are not known. Both conserved end residues are part of each CDR3. The order of the fields is J gene, V gene, D gene, clone size, CDR3 DNA, CDR3 protein. The D gene is left open where the match is weak. Some rows have no size entry. The others give once, few or many, or a class for an expanded clone.

j_call: TRBJ2-1
v_call: TRBV20-1
d_call: TRBD1
clone_size: .
cdr3_nt: TGCAGTGCTAGAGATGCACAGGGGATAGACAATGAGCAGTTCTTC
cdr3_aa: CSARDAQGIDNEQFF

j_call: TRBJ2-1
v_call: TRBV3-1
d_call: .
clone_size: .
cdr3_nt: TGTGCCAGCAGCCTCCCCGAGGCCGACTACAATGAGCAGTTCTTC
cdr3_aa: CASSLPEADYNEQFF

j_call: TRBJ2-7
v_call: TRBV18
d_call: TRBD1
clone_size: few
cdr3_nt: TGTGCCAGCTCCCAAAACCGGGACAGACTCTACGAGCAGTACTTC
cdr3_aa: CASSQNRDRLYEQYF

j_call: TRBJ1-3
v_call: TRBV7-8
d_call: .
clone_size: few
cdr3_nt: TGTGCCAGCAGCTTTGCCGGCTCTGGAAACACCATATATTTT
cdr3_aa: CASSFAGSGNTIYF

j_call: TRBJ1-2
v_call: TRBV5-1
d_call: .
clone_size: many
cdr3_nt: TGTGCCAGCAGCTTAGGGCAGAACTATGGCTACACCTTC
cdr3_aa: CASSLGQNYGYTF

j_call: TRBJ2-1
v_call: TRBV12-3/TRBV12-4
d_call: .
clone_size: .
cdr3_nt: TGTGCCAGCAGTTTGGACAGATCCTACAATGAGCAGTTCTTC
cdr3_aa: CASSLDRSYNEQFF

j_call: TRBJ2-1
v_call: TRBV29-1
d_call: .
clone_size: .
cdr3_nt: TGCAGCGTTCTCGGGACAACTAATTCCTACAATGAGCAGTTCTTC
cdr3_aa: CSVLGTTNSYNEQFF

j_call: TRBJ1-1
v_call: TRBV10-3
d_call: TRBD1
clone_size: .
cdr3_nt: TGTGCCATCAGTTCAAGACAGGGGGCTGTGGCTTTCTTT
cdr3_aa: CAISSRQGAVAFF

j_call: TRBJ2-7
v_call: TRBV30
d_call: TRBD1
clone_size: .
cdr3_nt: TGTGCCTGGAGTGACGGACAGGGAAGGACTGATGAGCAGTACTTC
cdr3_aa: CAWSDGQGRTDEQYF

j_call: TRBJ2-7
v_call: TRBV7-7
d_call: .
clone_size: .
cdr3_nt: TGTGCCAGCAGCTCCTCCCCCCGGGGAGAGCAGTACTTC
cdr3_aa: CASSSSPRGEQYF

j_call: TRBJ1-6
v_call: TRBV30
d_call: .
clone_size: .
cdr3_nt: TGTGCCTGGAGTGTACTCGGGGATTCACCCCTCCACTTT
cdr3_aa: CAWSVLGDSPLHF

j_call: TRBJ1-1
v_call: TRBV6-5
d_call: .
clone_size: .
cdr3_nt: TGTGCCAGCAGTTACTCGAGTGGGGGTGTCACTGAAGCTTTCTTT
cdr3_aa: CASSYSSGGVTEAFF

j_call: TRBJ2-1
v_call: TRBV4-1
d_call: TRBD2
clone_size: .
cdr3_nt: TGCGCCAGCAGCCAAGGGAGGACTAGCGGAGATTACAATGAGCAGTTCTTC
cdr3_aa: CASSQGRTSGDYNEQFF

j_call: TRBJ2-4
v_call: TRBV6-5
d_call: TRBD2
clone_size: few
cdr3_nt: TGTGCCAGCAGTTACTCGAGGCCGGGAGGTAACATTCAGTACTTC
cdr3_aa: CASSYSRPGGNIQYF

j_call: TRBJ1-2
v_call: TRBV29-1
d_call: .
clone_size: .
cdr3_nt: TGCAGCGTTGAAGGGGATATATATGCTAACTATGGCTACACCTTC
cdr3_aa: CSVEGDIYANYGYTF

j_call: TRBJ2-2
v_call: TRBV5-4
d_call: TRBD2
clone_size: .
cdr3_nt: TGTGCCAGCAGCTTGGTATTGCTAGCGGGACCCACCGGGGAGCTGTTTTTT
cdr3_aa: CASSLVLLAGPTGELFF

j_call: TRBJ2-1
v_call: TRBV6-2/TRBV6-3
d_call: .
clone_size: .
cdr3_nt: TGTGCCAGCAGTTACTGGTCCGGGACCAAGAATGAGCAGTTCTTC
cdr3_aa: CASSYWSGTKNEQFF

j_call: TRBJ1-1
v_call: TRBV12-3/TRBV12-4
d_call: .
clone_size: few
cdr3_nt: TGTGCCAGCAGTTCCAATTCTTTGGAAGCTTTCTTT
cdr3_aa: CASSSNSLEAFF

j_call: TRBJ2-1
v_call: TRBV7-2
d_call: TRBD2
clone_size: .
cdr3_nt: TGTGCCAGCAGCAGACTAGCGGCCTCCTACAATGAGCAGTTCTTC
cdr3_aa: CASSRLAASYNEQFF

j_call: TRBJ1-5
v_call: TRBV12-3/TRBV12-4
d_call: .
clone_size: .
cdr3_nt: TGTGCCAGCAGTTTAGGGGGAAACACTCAGCCCCAGCATTTT
cdr3_aa: CASSLGGNTQPQHF

j_call: TRBJ2-2
v_call: TRBV6-6
d_call: .
clone_size: .
cdr3_nt: TGTGCCAGCAGGGGGGGCGTTAACACCGGGGAGCTGTTTTTT
cdr3_aa: CASRGGVNTGELFF

j_call: TRBJ2-7
v_call: TRBV29-1
d_call: .
clone_size: few
cdr3_nt: TGCAGCGTTTTGGACGAGTCTCAGGGTGCCTACGAGCAGTACTTC
cdr3_aa: CSVLDESQGAYEQYF

j_call: TRBJ1-1
v_call: TRBV7-9
d_call: .
clone_size: .
cdr3_nt: TGTGCCAGCACCGATACCGGGGCGCGGAGCACTGAAGCTTTCTTT
cdr3_aa: CASTDTGARSTEAFF

j_call: TRBJ2-2
v_call: TRBV7-8
d_call: .
clone_size: .
cdr3_nt: TGTGCCAGCAGCATCCGGGGCCGGAACACCGGGGAGCTGTTTTTT
cdr3_aa: CASSIRGRNTGELFF

j_call: TRBJ2-1
v_call: TRBV12-3/TRBV12-4
d_call: TRBD2
clone_size: .
cdr3_nt: TGTGCCAGCAGTTTCATAGCGGGGGCGACCTCCTACAATGAGCAGTTCTTC
cdr3_aa: CASSFIAGATSYNEQFF

j_call: TRBJ1-5
v_call: TRBV6-2/TRBV6-3
d_call: .
clone_size: few
cdr3_nt: TGTGCCAGCACCCACTGGGCTCTAGTGAAGCCCCAGCATTTT
cdr3_aa: CASTHWALVKPQHF

j_call: TRBJ1-6
v_call: TRBV10-3
d_call: .
clone_size: .
cdr3_nt: TGTGCCATCAGTGAGAGTGGAAGGGGTGGTTCACCCCTCCACTTT
cdr3_aa: CAISESGRGGSPLHF

j_call: TRBJ2-2
v_call: TRBV27
d_call: TRBD2
clone_size: .
cdr3_nt: TGTGCCAGCAGCCCAGCGGGAGTCAACACCGGGGAGCTGTTTTTT
cdr3_aa: CASSPAGVNTGELFF

j_call: TRBJ2-7
v_call: TRBV7-2
d_call: .
clone_size: few
cdr3_nt: TGTGCCAGCAGCTTAGCGAGGACGCGGACGGGAACCTACGAGCAGTACTTC
cdr3_aa: CASSLARTRTGTYEQYF

j_call: TRBJ2-2
v_call: TRBV7-3
d_call: TRBD2
clone_size: .
cdr3_nt: TGTGCCAGCAGCCCAAAACTAGCGGGAGGGCAAGACGGGGAGCTGTTTTTT
cdr3_aa: CASSPKLAGGQDGELFF

j_call: TRBJ2-7
v_call: TRBV5-1
d_call: .
clone_size: .
cdr3_nt: TGCGCCAGCAACCGCTCTCAGAGCTCCTACGAGCAGTACTTC
cdr3_aa: CASNRSQSSYEQYF

j_call: TRBJ2-3
v_call: TRBV24-1
d_call: TRBD1
clone_size: .
cdr3_nt: TGTGCCACCAGTGAACGGACAGGGATGACAGATACGCAGTATTTT
cdr3_aa: CATSERTGMTDTQYF

j_call: TRBJ2-3
v_call: TRBV6-2/TRBV6-3
d_call: TRBD2
clone_size: few
cdr3_nt: TGTGCCAGCAGTTACTCGGGAGCGGGAGTCTCGCGTACGCAGTATTTT
cdr3_aa: CASSYSGAGVSRTQYF

j_call: TRBJ2-5
v_call: TRBV2
d_call: .
clone_size: few
cdr3_nt: TGTGCCAGCAGCCGGAGCGGGCGGATGGAGACCCAGTACTTC
cdr3_aa: CASSRSGRMETQYF

j_call: TRBJ2-3
v_call: TRBV4-1
d_call: .
clone_size: .
cdr3_nt: TGCGCCAGCAGCCAACCCCTAGGGGATACGCAGTATTTT
cdr3_aa: CASSQPLGDTQYF

j_call: TRBJ2-4
v_call: TRBV20-1
d_call: TRBD2
clone_size: few
cdr3_nt: TGCAGTGTCGGGACTAGCGGGATAGCCAAAAACATTCAGTACTTC
cdr3_aa: CSVGTSGIAKNIQYF

j_call: TRBJ2-3
v_call: TRBV12-3/TRBV12-4
d_call: TRBD2
clone_size: .
cdr3_nt: TGTGCCAGCAGGTTGACTAGCGGGGGTAGCACAGATACGCAGTATTTT
cdr3_aa: CASRLTSGGSTDTQYF

j_call: TRBJ2-5
v_call: TRBV10-3
d_call: .
clone_size: .
cdr3_nt: TGTGCCATCAGTGGGACCGGGCGGAGCCAAGAGACCCAGTACTTC
cdr3_aa: CAISGTGRSQETQYF

j_call: TRBJ2-5
v_call: TRBV12-3/TRBV12-4
d_call: .
clone_size: .
cdr3_nt: TGTGCCAGCAGTCATAGGGGGGGGATGGAGACCCAGTACTTC
cdr3_aa: CASSHRGGMETQYF

j_call: TRBJ2-4
v_call: TRBV20-1
d_call: .
clone_size: few
cdr3_nt: TGCAGTGCTAGACACCTGGGGGCCAAAAACATTCAGTACTTC
cdr3_aa: CSARHLGAKNIQYF

j_call: TRBJ1-6
v_call: TRBV7-9
d_call: .
clone_size: .
cdr3_nt: TGTGCCAGCAGCTTCGACAGTGGGTCACCCCTCCACTTT
cdr3_aa: CASSFDSGSPLHF

j_call: TRBJ2-5
v_call: TRBV29-1
d_call: TRBD1
clone_size: few
cdr3_nt: TGCAGCGCTAGGACAGGGGTCGAAGAGACCCAGTACTTC
cdr3_aa: CSARTGVEETQYF

j_call: TRBJ2-3
v_call: TRBV6-5
d_call: .
clone_size: .
cdr3_nt: TGTGCCAGCAGTTACCCCAATACTGTTTATAGGGGCCGCACAGATACGCAGTATTTT
cdr3_aa: CASSYPNTVYRGRTDTQYF

j_call: TRBJ2-3
v_call: TRBV12-3/TRBV12-4
d_call: .
clone_size: few
cdr3_nt: TGTGCCAGCAGTGCCACTAGGATCCATACGCAGTATTTT
cdr3_aa: CASSATRIHTQYF

j_call: TRBJ2-7
v_call: TRBV29-1
d_call: .
clone_size: few
cdr3_nt: TGCAGCGTTGAGGTAACAAGCTCCTACGAGCAGTACTTC
cdr3_aa: CSVEVTSSYEQYF

j_call: TRBJ2-2
v_call: TRBV7-2
d_call: TRBD2
clone_size: .
cdr3_nt: TGTGCCAGCAAAGGGACTAGCGGGGAAAACACCGGGGAGCTGTTTTTT
cdr3_aa: CASKGTSGENTGELFF

j_call: TRBJ1-5
v_call: TRBV5-1
d_call: .
clone_size: few
cdr3_nt: TGCGCCAGCAGTGCGACGGGAAGCAATCAGCCCCAGCATTTT
cdr3_aa: CASSATGSNQPQHF

j_call: TRBJ2-5
v_call: TRBV5-1
d_call: .
clone_size: .
cdr3_nt: TGCGCCAGCAGCCATGGGGAGACCCAGTACTTC
cdr3_aa: CASSHGETQYF